This T cell receptor beta chain was found in a study of OX40 agonist ivuxolimab in advanced cancers. Across the study: Anti-PD-1, anti-PD-L1 or anti-CTLA-4 therapy given earlier was allowed, and roughly 40% had some. Findings and caveats of the study: Expansion of clones was among the lowest in partial responders at 0.1-3.0 mg/kg.

Generated by immunoSEQ multiplex PCR, the TCRdb table keeps only in-frame clones and is missing some. The sample shows about 80,000 clones, about nine tenths of them seen only once. The CDR3 is made up of 15 amino acids. Deletions cut 3 bases from V and 0 bases from J, with 9 bases between. The germline gives CDR1 WNHNN, CDR2 SYGVQD (reference sequence). In its sample, this clone was seen a few times. Its antigen remains unidentified. The sequence derives from an adult with an advanced solid tumor such as melanoma, head and neck, liver or kidney cancer. Sequences were derived from CD4+ or CD8+ T cells sorted from blood, sampled in a trial of the OX40 agonist ivuxolimab. This chain links TRBV10-1 with TRBJ1-3; no clear D. The CDR3 spells CASSDPGISGNTIYF. DNA for the CDR3: TGCGCCAGCAGTGATCCCGGGATCTCTGGAAACACCATATATTTT.